The rows below give T cell receptor beta chains drawn from one sample of a study of control samples from healthy donors and cancer patients. Data came from immunoSEQ multiplex PCR; TCRdb stores just in-frame clones and leaves some out. The sample yields 120,000 or so clones, 85% to 90% seen once. Material: blood. The receptors stem from a man younger than 45 in good health. The CDR3 runs from the conserved cysteine through the conserved F or W. D genes are given only for firm matches. The size field is filled for only some rows; it gives once, few, many or a size class.

cdr3_nt cdr3_aa clone_size j_call d_call v_call
TGTGCCAGCCGGAGAACTGCCGTTGGGGGGGCCTTC CASRRTAVGGAF - TRBJ1-2 - TRBV2
TGTGCCAGCTCCTCAATGAGAGCGGAGACCCAGTACTTC CASSSMRAETQYF - TRBJ2-5 - TRBV18
TGCGCCAGCAGGGGTCAAGGGTTTTCAGGCATCAACACTGAAGCTTTCTTT CASRGQGFSGINTEAFF - TRBJ1-1 - TRBV10-2
TGTGCCAGCAGCCCCTTGGGGGGAGGGAATTCACCCCTCCACTTT CASSPLGGGNSPLHF - TRBJ1-6 - TRBV5-8
TGTGCCAGCAGTGCTGGACTAGCGAGGACCGGGGAGCTGTTTTTT CASSAGLARTGELFF - TRBJ2-2 TRBD2 TRBV6-4
TGCGCCAGCAGCCAGAGGGACAGGGTACTTGATCAGCCCCAGCATTTT CASSQRDRVLDQPQHF - TRBJ1-5 TRBD1 TRBV4-1
TGTGCCACCAGCAGACTATACAGGGATCGGGGGGAAAAACTGTTTTTT CATSRLYRDRGEKLFF - TRBJ1-4 - TRBV15
TGTGCCAGCAGTGAAAGGGTGGACTTCCAAGAGACCCAGTACTTC CASSERVDFQETQYF - TRBJ2-5 - TRBV2
TGCGCCAGCAGCTTCTCGGACATTTGGAGCACTGAAGCTTTCTTT CASSFSDIWSTEAFF - TRBJ1-1 - TRBV5-1
TGTGCCAGCAGCGCGACCGGGACAGGAGACTACGAGCAGTACTTC CASSATGTGDYEQYF - TRBJ2-7 TRBD1 TRBV7-3
TGTGCCATCAGAGAGTCGGGGGAGCAGTACTTC CAIRESGEQYF - TRBJ2-7 - TRBV10-3
TGTGCCAGCAGCAACGGCCCCCGCAATGAGCAGTTCTTC CASSNGPRNEQFF - TRBJ2-1 - TRBV21-1
TGCAGTGCTAGTCGCTTCCGGGGTCAACGAGAGACCCAGTACTTC CSASRFRGQRETQYF - TRBJ2-5 - TRBV20-1
TGTGCCAGCACAATCAGCAGATATAGCAATCAGCCCCAGCATTTT CASTISRYSNQPQHF - TRBJ1-5 - TRBV2
TGTGCCAGCATATGGGACACCGGGGAGCTGTTTTTT CASIWDTGELFF - TRBJ2-2 - TRBV2
TGTGCCAGCAGCGAGGGGTCGGGCAATCAGCCCCAGCATTTT CASSEGSGNQPQHF - TRBJ1-5 - TRBV9
TGTGCCAGTATTCACTCGACAGGGCGAGCTTTCTTT CASIHSTGRAFF - TRBJ1-1 TRBD1 TRBV19
TGTGCCAGCAGCCAACTAGAATTGAGGACAGTGAGAGGGGCTTTCTTT CASSQLELRTVRGAFF few TRBJ1-1 - TRBV3-1/TRBV3-2
TGTGCCATCAGCCCAACCGGGACAGGGGGCGCGTCGAACACTGAAGCTTTCTTT CAISPTGTGGASNTEAFF - TRBJ1-1 TRBD1 TRBV10-3
TGTGCCTGGAGTGCCCTTTATCTTCGAAACACCATATATTTT CAWSALYLRNTIYF - TRBJ1-3 - TRBV30
TGTGCCAGCAGCCCCGGGCTAGCGGCGACAGATACGCAGTATTTT CASSPGLAATDTQYF - TRBJ2-3 TRBD2 TRBV11-3
TGTGCCACCAGTGATAGCTACAATGAAAAACTGTTTTTT CATSDSYNEKLFF - TRBJ1-4 - TRBV24-1
TGTGCCAGCAGTGAACAGCCAGATTCACCCCTCCACTTT CASSEQPDSPLHF once TRBJ1-6 - TRBV2
TGTGCCAGCAGCGCGCGACAGGGCCAAGAGACCCAGTACTTC CASSARQGQETQYF - TRBJ2-5 TRBD1 TRBV9
TGTGCCAGCAGCTTAGGGCATGGACCAGCGGGGGCCCTCCACTTT CASSLGHGPAGALHF - TRBJ1-6 - TRBV7-9
TGTGCCAGCACAGTGAGGGAGGGCCCAGATACGCAGTATTTT CASTVREGPDTQYF - TRBJ2-3 TRBD2 TRBV2
TGCGCCAGCGGGCCCGGGCAACCAGGTTCACCCCTCCACTTT CASGPGQPGSPLHF - TRBJ1-6 - TRBV5-1
TGTGCCAGCTCACAGACCCAGGGGGAAAAACTGTTTTTT CASSQTQGEKLFF - TRBJ1-4 - TRBV18
TGTGCCAGCAGGGGGACAGGGGGCGACGAGCAGTACTTC CASRGTGGDEQYF - TRBJ2-7 TRBD1 TRBV3-1/TRBV3-2
TGTGCCAGTAGCCTCGGGTTGCAAGAGACCCAGTACTTC CASSLGLQETQYF once TRBJ2-5 - TRBV19
TGTGCCACCAGTGTATGGGGCAGGGAGCAGTTCTTC CATSVWGREQFF few TRBJ2-1 - TRBV24-1
TGTGCCAGCAGTGAATATAAGACAGGGAGTAAAACTGAAGCTTTCTTT CASSEYKTGSKTEAFF - TRBJ1-1 TRBD1 TRBV6-1
TGTGCCAGCAAGTTTCCGTATAATTCACCCCTCCACTTT CASKFPYNSPLHF - TRBJ1-6 - TRBV6-5
TGTGCCAGCAGGAATTCGAACAGGAACACTGAAGCTTTCTTT CASRNSNRNTEAFF - TRBJ1-1 - TRBV6-5
TGTGCCAGCAGCCGTTCCCTGCAGGGAAACTATGGCTACACCTTC CASSRSLQGNYGYTF - TRBJ1-2 - TRBV5-8
TGTGCCGAGACGGAGGGAGAGTGGTCTCAAGAGACCCAGTACTTC CAETEGEWSQETQYF - TRBJ2-5 - TRBV5-8
TGTGCCAGCTCACCACCGTCGCAGAAGAACACTGAAGCTTTCTTT CASSPPSQKNTEAFF - TRBJ1-1 - TRBV18
TGTGCCAGCAGCTCCGGGGTTGGGGGCTATGGCTACACCTTC CASSSGVGGYGYTF - TRBJ1-2 - TRBV6-5
TGTGCCAGCAGAGTCGGCAGCCTCATGAACACTGAAGCTTTCTTT CASRVGSLMNTEAFF - TRBJ1-1 - TRBV27
TGCAGCGTTGGTCAAACCGGTGAAGCTTTCTTT CSVGQTGEAFF - TRBJ1-1 - TRBV29-1
TGTGCCAGCAGCTTAGCGGTGGGGCAGGGACGAAAGCTGTTTTTT CASSLAVGQGRKLFF - TRBJ1-4 - TRBV7-2
TGTGCCAGCAGCCCGCAGGTTAACACCGGGGAGCTGTTTTTT CASSPQVNTGELFF - TRBJ2-2 - TRBV7-7
TGTGCCAGCAGTTTAGGGACAGGGGGCTTCTATAATTCACCCCTCCACTTT CASSLGTGGFYNSPLHF - TRBJ1-6 TRBD1 TRBV27
TGCAGCGCCCTCCCGAGGGAGACCCAGTACTTC CSALPRETQYF few TRBJ2-5 - TRBV20-1
TGCGCCAGCAGCTTGGACAGGGTTAACTATGGCTACACCTTC CASSLDRVNYGYTF - TRBJ1-2 - TRBV5-1
TGTGCCAGCAGCCACGGACAGGGGGCTTTCTTT CASSHGQGAFF once TRBJ1-1 TRBD1 TRBV6-2/TRBV6-3
TGTGCCAGCAGTGTCCCGGGACAGGGCTATGGCTACACCTTC CASSVPGQGYGYTF - TRBJ1-2 TRBD1 TRBV2
TGTGCCAGCAGCTTGCAGGGAGCTTCCTACAATGAGCAGTTCTTC CASSLQGASYNEQFF - TRBJ2-1 - TRBV5-8
TGTGCCAGCAGTGGAGGGACATCTTTTAGCAATCAGCCCCAGCATTTT CASSGGTSFSNQPQHF few TRBJ1-5 - TRBV2
TGCGCCAGCAGCCCGGGACAGGGAGGTTCACCCCTCCACTTT CASSPGQGGSPLHF - TRBJ1-6 TRBD1 TRBV5-1
TGTGCCAGCAGCCAAGAACCCCCAGGGTACAGGAACCACAATGAGCAGTTCTTC CASSQEPPGYRNHNEQFF - TRBJ2-1 - TRBV14
TGTGCCAGCTCAGCCGGGATCTCCTACGAGCAGTACTTC CASSAGISYEQYF - TRBJ2-7 - TRBV18
TGTGCCAGCAGTCTAGCAGATACGCAGTATTTT CASSLADTQYF - TRBJ2-3 - TRBV12-3/TRBV12-4